This T cell receptor beta chain emerged from a study of early T cells in non-severe SARS-CoV-2 infection. The CDR3 sequence is 16 residues long. J was trimmed by 6 bases and V by 6 bases; bases with no gene match: 17. The V gene's germline CDR1 is MNHEY and CDR2 SVGAGI. TCRdb itself ran the 5' RACE reads through MiXCR, one entry per CDR3 protein. The repertoire holds 80,000 or so distinct CDR3 sequences, with roughly an eighth as singletons. The gene calls are TRBV6-5 and TRBJ2-7, with 7 bases aligning to TRBD2. The source material was whole blood. This clonotype originated in an adult who was a healthcare worker with PCR-confirmed SARS-CoV-2 infection or an uninfected control (not recorded which). The CDR3 loop reads CASSRTHLAVTPEQYF. The CDR3 DNA reads as TGTGCCAGCAGCCGTACCCATCTAGCGGTTACCCCCGAGCAGTACTTC.